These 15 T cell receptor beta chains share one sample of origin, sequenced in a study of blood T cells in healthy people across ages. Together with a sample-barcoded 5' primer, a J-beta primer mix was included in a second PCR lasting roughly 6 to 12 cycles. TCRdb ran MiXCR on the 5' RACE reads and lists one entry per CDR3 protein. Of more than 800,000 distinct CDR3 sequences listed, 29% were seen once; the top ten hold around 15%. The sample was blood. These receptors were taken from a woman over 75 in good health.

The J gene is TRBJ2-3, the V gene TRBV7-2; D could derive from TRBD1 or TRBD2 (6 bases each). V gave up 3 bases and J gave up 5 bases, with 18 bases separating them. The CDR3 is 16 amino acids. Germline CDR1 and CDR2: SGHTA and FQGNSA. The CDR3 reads CASSFLGGGPGDTQYF. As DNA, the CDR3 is TGTGCCAGCAGCTTCTTAGGAGGGGGGCCGGGAGATACGCAGTATTTT.

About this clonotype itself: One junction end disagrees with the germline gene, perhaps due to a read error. Written as DNA, the CDR3 is TGTGCCAGCAGTCGGGACTTAGCCTACGAGCAGTGCTTC. Protein product: CASSRDLAYEQCF. The V gene is TRBV2, the J gene TRBJ2-7, with D possibly TRBD2 on 6 matching bases. Germline values: CDR1 SNHLY, CDR2 FYNNEI. This CDR3 is built from 13 residues.

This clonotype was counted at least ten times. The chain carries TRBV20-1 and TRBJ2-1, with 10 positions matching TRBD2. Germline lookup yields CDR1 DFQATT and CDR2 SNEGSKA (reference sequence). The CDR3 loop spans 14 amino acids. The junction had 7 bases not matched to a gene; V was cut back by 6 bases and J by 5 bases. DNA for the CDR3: TGCAGTGCCCTGGAGGGACTAGCGCACAATGAGCAGTTCTTC. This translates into CSALEGLAHNEQFF.

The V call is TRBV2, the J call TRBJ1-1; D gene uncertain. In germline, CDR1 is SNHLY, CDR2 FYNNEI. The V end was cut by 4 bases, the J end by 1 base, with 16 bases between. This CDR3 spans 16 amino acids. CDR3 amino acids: CASSGWGGKGNTEAFF. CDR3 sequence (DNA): TGTGCCAGCAGTGGTTGGGGAGGGAAGGGGAACACTGAAGCTTTCTTT.

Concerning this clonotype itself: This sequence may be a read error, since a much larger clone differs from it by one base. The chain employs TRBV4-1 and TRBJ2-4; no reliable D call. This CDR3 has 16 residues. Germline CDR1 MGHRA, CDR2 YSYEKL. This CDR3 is CASNQGPTEAKNIQYF. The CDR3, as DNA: TGCGCCAGCAACCAAGGGCCGACCGAAGCCAAAAACATTCAGTACTTC.

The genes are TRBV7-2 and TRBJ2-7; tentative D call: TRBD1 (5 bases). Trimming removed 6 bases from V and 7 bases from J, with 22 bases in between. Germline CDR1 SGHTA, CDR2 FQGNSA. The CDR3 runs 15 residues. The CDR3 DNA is TGTGCCAGCAGACAAAGGGGAAGGCTCTACAATGAGCAGTACTTC. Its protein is CASRQRGRLYNEQYF.

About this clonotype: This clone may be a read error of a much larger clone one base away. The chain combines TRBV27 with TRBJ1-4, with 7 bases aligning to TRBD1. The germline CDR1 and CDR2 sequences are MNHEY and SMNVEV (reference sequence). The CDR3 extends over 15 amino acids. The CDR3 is CASSIYRGRNGKLFF. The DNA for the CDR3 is TGTGCCAGCAGTATCTACAGGGGTCGGAATGGAAAACTGTTTTTT.

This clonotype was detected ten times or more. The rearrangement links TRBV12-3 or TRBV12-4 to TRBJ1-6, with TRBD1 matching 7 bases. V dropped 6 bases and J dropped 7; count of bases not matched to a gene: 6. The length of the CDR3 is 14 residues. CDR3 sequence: CASRPGQPNSPLHF. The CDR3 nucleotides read TGTGCCAGCAGGCCGGGACAGCCCAATTCACCCCTCCACTTT.

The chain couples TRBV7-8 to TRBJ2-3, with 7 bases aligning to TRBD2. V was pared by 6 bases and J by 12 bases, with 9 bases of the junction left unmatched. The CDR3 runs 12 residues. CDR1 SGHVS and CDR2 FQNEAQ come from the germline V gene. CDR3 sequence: CASRSTSSTQYF. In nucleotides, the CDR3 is TGTGCCAGCAGGTCGACTAGCAGTACCCAGTATTTT.

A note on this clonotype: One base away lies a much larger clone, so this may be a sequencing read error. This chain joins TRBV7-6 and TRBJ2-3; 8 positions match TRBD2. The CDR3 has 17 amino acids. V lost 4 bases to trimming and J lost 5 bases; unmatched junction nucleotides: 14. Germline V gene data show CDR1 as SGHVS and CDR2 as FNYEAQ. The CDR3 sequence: CASSYLGRAGVGDTQYF. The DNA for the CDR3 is TGTGCCAGCAGCTACCTCGGACGAGCGGGGGTGGGAGATACGCAGTATTTT.

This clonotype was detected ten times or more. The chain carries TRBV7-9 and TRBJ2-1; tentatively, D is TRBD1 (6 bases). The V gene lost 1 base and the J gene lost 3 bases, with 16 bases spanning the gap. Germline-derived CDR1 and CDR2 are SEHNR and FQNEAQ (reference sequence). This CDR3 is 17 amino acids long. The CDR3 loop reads CASSLVVVQGIYNEQFF. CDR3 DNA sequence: TGTGCCAGCAGCTTAGTTGTCGTACAGGGAATCTACAATGAGCAGTTCTTC.

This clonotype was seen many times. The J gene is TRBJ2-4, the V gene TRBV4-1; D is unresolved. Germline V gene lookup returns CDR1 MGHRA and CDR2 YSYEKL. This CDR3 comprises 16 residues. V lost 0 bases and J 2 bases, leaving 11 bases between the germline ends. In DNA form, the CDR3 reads TGCGCCAGCAGCCAAGAACTGACACTTCCCAAAAACATTCAGTACTTC. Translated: CASSQELTLPKNIQYF.

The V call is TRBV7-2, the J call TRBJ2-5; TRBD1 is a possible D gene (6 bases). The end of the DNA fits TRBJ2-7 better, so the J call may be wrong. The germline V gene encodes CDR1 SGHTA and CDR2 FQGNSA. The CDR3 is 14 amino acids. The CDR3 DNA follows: TGTGCCAGCAGCGCAGACCGGGACAAGGACGAGCAGTACTTC. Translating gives CASSADRDKDEQYF.

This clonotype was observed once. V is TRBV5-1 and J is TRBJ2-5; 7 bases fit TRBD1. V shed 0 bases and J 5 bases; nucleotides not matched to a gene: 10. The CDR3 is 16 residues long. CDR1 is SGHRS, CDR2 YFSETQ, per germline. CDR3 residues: CASSLAQRQGIETQYF. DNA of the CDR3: TGCGCCAGCAGCTTGGCCCAACGACAGGGTATTGAGACCCAGTACTTC.

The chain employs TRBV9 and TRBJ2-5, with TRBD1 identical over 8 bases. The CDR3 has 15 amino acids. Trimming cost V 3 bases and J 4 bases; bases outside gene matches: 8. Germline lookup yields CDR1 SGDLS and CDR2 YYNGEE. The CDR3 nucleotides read TGTGCCAGCAGCGCACGGGACAGGACGAGAGAGACCCAGTACTTC. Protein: CASSARDRTRETQYF.